This T cell receptor (beta chain) appears in the sequencing data of a study of blood T cell repertoires in COVID-19. Study details: Spain, Italy and the United States supplied samples that represented acute and convalescent COVID-19.

Profiling relied on immunoSEQ multiplex PCR, and the TCRdb table lists in-frame clones only, not all of them. The sample gives fewer than 85,000 clones, about three quarters of which show up once; approximately 19% is in the top ten. What was sequenced was peripheral blood. The receptor was isolated from a woman of 80 years or more with active or convalescent COVID-19.

The DNA of the CDR3 is TGTGCCAGCAGCTTAGAAGCTGCTTACGAGCAGTACTTC. It is translated as CASSLEAAYEQYF. The rearrangement links TRBV7-2 to TRBJ2-7, with D unresolved. V lost 1 base to trimming and J lost 4 bases, with 8 bases between them. From germline, CDR1 is SGHTA and CDR2 FQGNSA. This CDR3 is built from 13 residues.